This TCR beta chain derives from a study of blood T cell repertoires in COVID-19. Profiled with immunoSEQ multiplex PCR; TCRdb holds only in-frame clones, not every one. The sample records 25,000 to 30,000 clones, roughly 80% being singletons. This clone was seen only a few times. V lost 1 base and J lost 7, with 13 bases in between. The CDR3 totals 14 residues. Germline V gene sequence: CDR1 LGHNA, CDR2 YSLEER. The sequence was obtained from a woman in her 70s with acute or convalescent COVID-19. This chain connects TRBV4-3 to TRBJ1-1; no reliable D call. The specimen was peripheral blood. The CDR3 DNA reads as TGCGCCAGCAGCCAAGTGAGGGTGGGAGGTGAAGCTTTCTTT. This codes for CASSQVRVGGEAFF.